The 27 T cell receptor beta chains below come from one sample, sequenced in a study of shared clonotypes between healthy human individuals. The repertoire was sequenced with immunoSEQ multiplex PCR; TCRdb's copy has only in-frame clones and lacks some. The repertoire holds about 680,000 clones, approximately 79% seen once, with approximately 1.7% in the top ten. Sample: memory CD4+ T cells sorted from blood. Stated subset: CD45RA-negative fraction. The receptors derive from a woman aged 25-40 years in good health.

Here the CDR3 DNA reads TGTGCCAGCAGTTTAATCGCGGAGTACAATGAGCAGTTCTTC. Protein sequence: CASSLIAEYNEQFF. V gene TRBV28 combines with J gene TRBJ2-1; D ambiguous. This CDR3 region has 14 residues. Germline V CDR1 and CDR2: MDHEN, SYDVKM. Trimming removed 2 bases from V and 4 bases from J, with 9 bases in between.

CDR3 loop: CASSEEAGKGVSGNTIYF. As DNA, the CDR3 is TGTGCCAGCAGTGAAGAGGCAGGGAAGGGAGTGAGCGGAAACACCATATATTTT. The V call is TRBV25-1, the J call TRBJ1-3; D may be TRBD1 (5 bases). The CDR3 consists of 18 residues. Germline loops: CDR1 MGHDK, CDR2 SYGVNS. V gave up 2 bases and J gave up 4 bases, with 21 bases separating them.

The chain joins TRBV7-9 to TRBJ2-7; maybe TRBD1 (5 bases). The ends were cut back, 2 bases at V and 6 bases at J, with 11 bases in the middle. The CDR3 is 13 residues long. CDR1 SEHNR and CDR2 FQNEAQ come from the germline V gene (reference sequence). CDR3 sequence (DNA): TGTGCCAGCAGCTTAACCCCAGGGCCCGAGCAGTACTTC. As protein: CASSLTPGPEQYF.

This clone was detected only once. This sequence may be a read error, since a much larger clone differs from it by one base. The genes are TRBV7-2 and TRBJ2-7; 7 positions agree with TRBD1. This CDR3 is 14 amino acids long. With 2 bases clipped from V and 2 bases from J, the junction kept 3 bases outside the gene matches. Germline CDR1 reads SGHTA; CDR2 reads FQGNSA. The CDR3 protein is CASSLMGQTYEQYF. CDR3 bases: TGTGCCAGCAGCTTAATGGGACAGACCTACGAGCAGTACTTC.

This chain links TRBV25-1 with TRBJ2-6, with D possibly TRBD1 on 5 matching bases. Germline loops: CDR1 MGHDK, CDR2 SYGVNS. This CDR3 has 17 amino acids. Trimming cost V 5 bases and J 0 bases, with 14 bases left between them. The CDR3: CASSPSTAGSGANVLTF. The CDR3 bases are TGTGCCAGCAGTCCTTCGACAGCCGGCTCTGGGGCCAACGTCCTGACTTTC.

This clone came up once. The rearrangement links TRBV29-1 to TRBJ2-1; 9 bases are a match to TRBD2. V lost 4 bases, J lost 4 bases, and 8 bases stayed unmatched. This CDR3 has 15 amino acids. CDR1 and CDR2 from the germline V gene are SQVTM and ANQGSEA. CDR3 sequence (DNA): TGCAGCGTTGTCCCAAGGACTAGCGATTACAATGAGCAGTTCTTC. As protein: CSVVPRTSDYNEQFF.

J is TRBJ2-1 and V is TRBV28, with 10 positions matching TRBD2. CDR3 length: 17 amino acids. The germline V gene encodes CDR1 MDHEN and CDR2 SYDVKM. The CDR3 spells CASRGLAGGRSYNEQFF. The CDR3, as DNA: TGTGCTTCCAGGGGGTTAGCGGGAGGCCGCTCCTACAATGAGCAGTTCTTC.

The CDR3 coding sequence is TGTGCCTGGGGATACAGGGACTTGAAAGAGACCCAGTACTTC. It encodes CAWGYRDLKETQYF. The chain is built from TRBV30 and TRBJ2-5; either TRBD1 or TRBD2 may fit D (6 bases each). The V and J ends lost 5 bases and 3 bases respectively, with 16 bases between them. The CDR3 spans 14 residues. The germline CDR1 and CDR2 sequences are GTSNPN and SVGIG (reference sequence).

The chain carries TRBV5-8 and TRBJ2-7; 8 bases match TRBD1. CDR3 length: 16 residues. With 4 bases clipped from V and 4 bases from J, the junction kept 13 bases outside the gene matches. The germline V gene encodes CDR1 SGHTS and CDR2 YDEGEE. CDR3 nucleotides: TGTGCCAGCAGCCTCGGGGCAGGGGGCACCACTTACGAGCAGTACTTC. It specifies CASSLGAGGTTYEQYF. The full variable domain, rest sourced from reference TRBV5-8 and TRBJ2-7, is EAGVTQSPTHLIKTRGQQATLRCSPISGHTSVYWYQQALGLGLQFLLWYDEGEERNRGNFPPRFSGRQFPNYSSELNVNALELEDSALYLCASSLGAGGTTYEQYFGPGTRLTVT.

This clone appeared a few times. The chain has TRBV11-2 and TRBJ2-3; 9 bases align to TRBD2. This CDR3 is built from 14 residues. V lost 3 bases to trimming and J lost 5 bases; unmatched junction nucleotides: 3. Per germline, CDR1 SGHAT and CDR2 FQNNGV. The DNA for the CDR3 is TGTGCCAGCAGCTTCCCTAGCGGGGTAGATACGCAGTATTTT. This codes for CASSFPSGVDTQYF.

The genes are TRBV11-2 and TRBJ1-1; maybe TRBD1 (6 bases). Trimming pared 3 bases from V and 0 bases from J, leaving 11 bases between. The CDR3 consists of 15 residues. CDR1 and CDR2 (germline): SGHAT, FQNNGV. CDR3 bases: TGTGCCAGCAGCTTCAGGGGAGGCTTGAACACTGAAGCTTTCTTT. Translated, it gives CASSFRGGLNTEAFF. Using reference TRBV11-2 and TRBJ1-1 for the parts outside the CDR3, the full variable domain is EAGVAQSPRYKIIEKRQSVAFWCNPISGHATLYWYQQILGQGPKLLIQFQNNGVVDDSQLPKDRFSAERLKGVDSTLKIQPAKLEDSAVYLCASSFRGGLNTEAFFGQGTRLTVV.

This chain connects TRBV28 to TRBJ1-2; D is possibly TRBD1 (5 bases). The V end lost 10 bases, the J end lost 8 bases, and 20 bases lay between the germline ends. Per germline, CDR1 MDHEN and CDR2 SYDVKM. This CDR3 is built from 13 residues. The CDR3 reads CATLLPREKGYTF. CDR3 coding DNA: TGTGCCACCTTACTCCCCAGGGAGAAAGGCTACACCTTC.

The V gene is TRBV19, the J gene TRBJ2-3, with D possibly TRBD2 on 6 matching bases. CDR1 and CDR2 from the germline V gene are LNHDA and SQIVND (reference sequence). V was clipped by 8 bases and J by 2 bases, with 11 bases between them. The CDR3 length is 13 residues. The CDR3 coding sequence is TGTGCCAGTGGGGGGACCTACACAGATACGCAGTATTTT. Translation gives CASGGTYTDTQYF.

In its sample, this clone was seen many times. The V and J genes are TRBV5-4 and TRBJ2-7; 14 bases map to TRBD2. J was trimmed by 6 bases and V by 1 base; bases with no gene match: 6. The germline V gene encodes CDR1 SGHNT and CDR2 YYREEE (reference sequence). CDR3 length: 16 amino acids. The CDR3, as DNA: TGTGCCAGCAGCTTGAGGGGGACTAGCGGGAGAGGCGAGCAGTACTTC. Its protein product is CASSLRGTSGRGEQYF.

This chain connects TRBV9 to TRBJ2-7; TRBD2 matches at 8 bases. The V segment lost 4 bases and the J segment 9 bases; nucleotides outside the gene matches: 9. This CDR3 comprises 13 residues. In germline, CDR1 is SGDLS, CDR2 YYNGEE. CDR3 DNA sequence: TGTGCCAGCAGCAGCCCCGGGGGGGGCCGGCAGTACTTC. Amino acid sequence: CASSSPGGGRQYF. Variable domain in full (rest from reference TRBV9 and TRBJ2-7): DSGVTQTPKHLITATGQRVTLRCSPRSGDLSVYWYQQSLDQGLQFLIQYYNGEERAKGNILERFSAQQFPDLHSELNLSSLELGDSALYFCASSSPGGGRQYFGPGTRLTVT.

On this clone itself: The sample contains more than one DNA sequence encoding this CDR3. CDR3 protein: CASSQTTGNYGYTF. CDR3 in DNA: TGTGCCAGCTCCCAAACGACGGGGAACTATGGCTACACCTTC. This sequence joins TRBV28 and TRBJ1-2; D unclear. The CDR3 extends over 14 amino acids. Germline loops: CDR1 MDHEN, CDR2 SYDVKM. V lost 8 bases and J 2 bases, leaving 15 bases between the germline ends.

The chain recombines TRBV29-1 with TRBJ2-7; TRBD2 aligns across 7 bases. The CDR3 is 11 amino acids. The V and J ends lost 4 bases and 9 bases, in that order; junction bases with no gene match: 6. Germline CDR1 SQVTM, CDR2 ANQGSEA. The DNA of the CDR3 is TGCAGCGTTGGGGAGGGTGAAGTGCAGTACTTC. Amino acid sequence: CSVGEGEVQYF.

The rearrangement links TRBV7-2 to TRBJ1-1, with 9 bases fitting TRBD1. The germline gives CDR1 SGHTA, CDR2 FQGNSA. The ends lost 4 bases at V and 1 base at J; junction bases unmatched: 10. The CDR3 sequence is 17 residues long. The CDR3 loop reads CASSWAGTGKTNTEAFF. The CDR3 coding sequence is TGTGCCAGCAGCTGGGCCGGGACAGGGAAGACGAACACTGAAGCTTTCTTT.

This clone was recorded a few times. This rearrangement joins TRBV2 to TRBJ2-7; D perhaps matches TRBD2 (5 bases). CDR1 is SNHLY and CDR2 is FYNNEI in the germline V gene. Trimming took 4 bases from V and 9 from J, leaving 16 bases between them. The CDR3 is 13 residues long. The CDR3 nucleotides are TGTGCCAGCAGTGCGGGTAGCCCGGAGGCGCAGTACTTC. Translation gives CASSAGSPEAQYF.

This clone was picked up a small number of times. This sequence joins TRBV27 and TRBJ2-7; 7 nucleotides line up with TRBD2. V gave up 6 bases and J gave up 5 bases; unmatched junction bases: 7. This CDR3 spans 13 amino acids. Germline CDR1 MNHEY, CDR2 SMNVEV (reference sequence). CDR3 nucleotides: TGTGCCAGCAGAGCGGCGGGAGTCCACGAGCAGTACTTC. Its translation is CASRAAGVHEQYF.

Comments on this clone: Other DNA sequences within the sample encode an identical CDR3. The chain has TRBV29-1 and TRBJ2-5; the D gene is possibly TRBD2 (7 bases). The germline V gene has CDR1 SQVTM and CDR2 ANQGSEA. The germline V and J ends were trimmed by 7 bases and 2 bases, with 11 bases remaining between them. CDR3 size: 12 residues. CDR3 nucleotides: TGCAGCGGGAGGGGGGGGCAAGAGACCCAGTACTTC. Amino acid sequence: CSGRGGQETQYF.

The chain couples TRBV6-6 to TRBJ2-7; D unclear. There are 13 residues in the CDR3. The V end lost 5 bases, the J end lost 4 bases, and 12 bases lay between the germline ends. The germline CDR1 and CDR2 sequences are MNHNY and SVGAGI (reference sequence). CDR3 bases: TGTGCCAGCAGTACCCTCGACGGGTACGAGCAGTACTTC. This sequence encodes CASSTLDGYEQYF.

J is TRBJ1-5 and V is TRBV19; D remains ambiguous. Germline CDR1 and CDR2: LNHDA and SQIVND (reference sequence). The CDR3 is made up of 12 amino acids. V lost 5 bases, J lost 6 bases, and 8 bases lay in between. CDR3 nucleotides: TGTGCCAGTAGTTTCGGGGTTCAGCCCCAGCATTTT. It encodes CASSFGVQPQHF.

This clone showed up just a few times. Other DNA sequences in the same sample also yield this CDR3. This chain joins TRBV11-2 and TRBJ1-1, with D possibly being TRBD1 (5 bases). The CDR3 length is 14 residues. V dropped 1 base and J dropped 1 base, with 7 bases sitting between them. Germline V lookup: CDR1 SGHAT, CDR2 FQNNGV. The CDR3 here is CASSLGDGNTEAFF. The DNA of the CDR3 is TGTGCCAGCAGCTTAGGGGACGGGAACACTGAAGCTTTCTTT. The entire variable domain, with the rest obtained from reference TRBV11-2 and TRBJ1-1, is as follows: EAGVAQSPRYKIIEKRQSVAFWCNPISGHATLYWYQQILGQGPKLLIQFQNNGVVDDSQLPKDRFSAERLKGVDSTLKIQPAKLEDSAVYLCASSLGDGNTEAFFGQGTRLTVV.

Comment on this clone: This specimen includes other DNA sequences encoding the same CDR3. The rearrangement links TRBV7-8 to TRBJ2-2; possibly TRBD2 for D (5 bases). With 1 base removed from V and 1 base from J, the gap between germline ends came to 7 bases. The CDR3 is 15 residues long. Germline assignment: CDR1 SGHVS and CDR2 FQNEAQ. CDR3 in amino acids: CASSLVGGNTGELFF. Here the CDR3 DNA reads TGTGCCAGCAGCTTAGTTGGAGGGAACACCGGGGAGCTGTTTTTT. Supplemented by reference TRBV7-8 and TRBJ2-2, the full variable domain reads GAGVSQSPRYKVAKRGQDVALRCDPISGHVSLFWYQQALGQGPEFLTYFQNEAQLDKSGLPSDRFFAERPEGSVSTLKIQRTQQEDSAVYLCASSLVGGNTGELFFGEGSRLTVL.

The V call is TRBV5-1, the J call TRBJ2-6; D is ambiguous. The germline CDR1 and CDR2 sequences are SGHRS and YFSETQ. The CDR3 contains 17 residues. The ends were cut back, 2 bases at V and 4 bases at J, with 16 bases in the middle. CDR3 loop: CASSLNSGPSGANVLTF. CDR3 DNA sequence: TGCGCCAGCAGCTTAAATTCCGGGCCCTCCGGGGCCAACGTCCTGACTTTC.

The V gene is TRBV27, the J gene TRBJ2-7; D is unresolved. With 6 bases removed from V and 4 bases from J, the gap between germline ends came to 7 bases. In germline, CDR1 is MNHEY, CDR2 SMNVEV (reference sequence). CDR3 length: 11 amino acids. Here the CDR3 reads CASRTKYEQYF. In DNA form, the CDR3 reads TGTGCCAGCAGAACCAAATACGAGCAGTACTTC.